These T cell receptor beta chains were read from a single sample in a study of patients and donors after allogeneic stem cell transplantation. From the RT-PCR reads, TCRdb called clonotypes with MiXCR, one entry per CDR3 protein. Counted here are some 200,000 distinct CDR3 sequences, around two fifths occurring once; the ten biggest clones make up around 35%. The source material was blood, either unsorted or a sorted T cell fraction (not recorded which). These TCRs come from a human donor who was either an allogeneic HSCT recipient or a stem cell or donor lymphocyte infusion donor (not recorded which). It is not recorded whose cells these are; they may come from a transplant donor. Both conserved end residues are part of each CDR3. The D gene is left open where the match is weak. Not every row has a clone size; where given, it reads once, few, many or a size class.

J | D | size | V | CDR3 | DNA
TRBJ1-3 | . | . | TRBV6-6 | CASSYISGGELGNTIYF | TGTGCCAGCAGTTACATATCGGGGGGGGAGCTCGGAAACACCATATATTTT
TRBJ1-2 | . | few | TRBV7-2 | CASSLEGRVHGYTF | TGTGCCAGCAGCTTAGAGGGCAGGGTGCATGGCTACACCTTC
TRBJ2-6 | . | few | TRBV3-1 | CASSQQGTGANVLTF | TGTGCCAGCAGCCAACAGGGGACTGGGGCCAACGTCCTGACTTTC
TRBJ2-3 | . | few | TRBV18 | CASSPGQPSTDTQYF | TGTGCCAGCTCACCAGGACAGCCCAGCACAGATACGCAGTATTTT
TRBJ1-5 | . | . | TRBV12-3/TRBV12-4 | CASSFAQGNQPQHF | TGTGCCAGCAGCTTTGCACAGGGCAATCAGCCCCAGCATTTT
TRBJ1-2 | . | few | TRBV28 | CASTLISGGYTF | TGTGCCAGCACCCTTATCTCGGGTGGCTACACCTTC
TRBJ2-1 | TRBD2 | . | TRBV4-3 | CASSQDGRLAGVDEQFF | TGCGCCAGCAGCCAAGATGGTAGGCTAGCGGGGGTCGATGAGCAGTTCTTC
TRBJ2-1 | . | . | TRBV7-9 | CASSLREYNEQFF | TGTGCCAGCAGCTTAAGGGAATACAATGAGCAGTTCTTC
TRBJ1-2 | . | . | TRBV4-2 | CASSPEETGLYAYTF | TGTGCCAGCAGCCCGGAGGAGACAGGACTTTATGCCTACACCTTC
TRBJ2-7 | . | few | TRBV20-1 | CSAKGGSSYEQYF | TGCAGTGCTAAAGGCGGAAGCTCCTACGAGCAGTACTTC
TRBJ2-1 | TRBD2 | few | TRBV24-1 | CATSDVGRDEQFF | TGTGCCACCAGTGACGTAGGGAGGGATGAGCAGTTCTTC
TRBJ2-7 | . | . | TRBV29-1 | CSVETSVSYEQYF | TGCAGCGTTGAAACCAGCGTCTCCTACGAGCAGTACTTC
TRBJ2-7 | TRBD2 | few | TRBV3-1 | CASSQSLLAAYEQYF | TGTGCCAGCAGCCAAAGTTTACTAGCGGCCTACGAGCAGTACTTC
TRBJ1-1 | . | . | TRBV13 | CASSAGGGKDTEAFF | TGTGCCAGCAGCGCTGGGGGGGGGAAAGACACTGAAGCTTTCTTT
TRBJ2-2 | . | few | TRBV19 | CASSPSYTGELFF | TGTGCCAGTAGTCCTAGTTACACCGGGGAGCTGTTTTTT
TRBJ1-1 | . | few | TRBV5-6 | CASSLITPSEAFF | TGTGCCAGCAGCTTGATAACGCCATCCGAAGCTTTCTTT
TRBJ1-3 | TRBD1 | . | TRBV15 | CATSTPPGQGNTIYF | TGTGCCACCAGCACACCCCCGGGACAGGGAAACACCATATATTTT
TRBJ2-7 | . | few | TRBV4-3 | CASSQDSGDYEQYF | TGCGCCAGCAGCCAAGATTCAGGGGACTACGAGCAGTACTTC
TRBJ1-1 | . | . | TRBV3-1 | CASSQDRLVGTEAFF | TGTGCCAGCAGCCAGGACCGGTTGGTTGGCACTGAAGCTTTCTTT
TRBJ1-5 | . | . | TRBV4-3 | CASSQDPGLGQPRHF | TGCGCCAGCAGCCAAGATCCGGGGCTAGGGCAGCCCCGGCATTTT
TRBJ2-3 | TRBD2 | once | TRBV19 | CASSILTSGSTDTQYF | TGTGCCAGTAGTATACTGACTAGCGGGAGCACAGATACGCAGTATTTT
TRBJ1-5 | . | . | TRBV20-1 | CSASRRADSNQPQHF | TGCAGTGCTAGCCGGAGGGCGGATAGCAATCAGCCCCAGCATTTT
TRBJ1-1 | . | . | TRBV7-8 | CASSGWDMNTEAFF | TGTGCCAGCAGTGGATGGGATATGAACACTGAAGCTTTCTTT
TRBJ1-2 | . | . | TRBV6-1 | CASKVYGYTF | TGTGCCAGCAAAGTCTATGGCTACACCTTC
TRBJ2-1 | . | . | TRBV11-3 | CASSLGAHGGNYNEQFF | TGTGCCAGCAGCTTAGGGGCCCATGGGGGGAACTACAATGAGCAGTTCTTC
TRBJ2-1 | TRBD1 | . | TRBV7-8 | CASSRGQASFNEQFF | TGTGCCAGCAGCCGAGGACAGGCCAGCTTTAATGAGCAGTTCTTC
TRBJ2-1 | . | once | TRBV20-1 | CSASGRSSYNEQFF | TGCAGTGCTAGCGGAAGAAGCTCCTACAATGAGCAGTTCTTC
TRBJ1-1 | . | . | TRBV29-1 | CSAAPGQNTEAFF | TGCAGCGCCGCGCCGGGACAGAACACTGAAGCTTTCTTT
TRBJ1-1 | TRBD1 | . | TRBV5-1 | CASSGGQMNTEAFF | TGCGCCAGCAGCGGGGGACAGATGAACACTGAAGCTTTCTTT
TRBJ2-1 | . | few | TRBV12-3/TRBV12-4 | CASSFVVRSSYNEQFF | TGTGCCAGCAGTTTCGTGGTCAGGAGCTCCTACAATGAGCAGTTCTTC
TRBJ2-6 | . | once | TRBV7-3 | CASSQRGENLSGANVLTF | TGTGCCAGCAGCCAAAGGGGGGAGAACCTCTCTGGGGCCAACGTCCTGACTTTC
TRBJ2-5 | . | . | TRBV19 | CASSIEETQYF | TGTGCCAGTAGTATCGAAGAGACCCAGTACTTC
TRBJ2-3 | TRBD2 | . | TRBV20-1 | CSARPSGRRGTDTQYF | TGCAGTGCTAGACCCAGCGGGAGACGGGGCACAGATACGCAGTATTTT
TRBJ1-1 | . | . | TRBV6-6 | CASSYSAARNTEAFF | TGTGCCAGCAGTTACTCGGCAGCCAGGAACACTGAAGCTTTCTTT
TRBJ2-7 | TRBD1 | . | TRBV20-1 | CSASDRGLYEQYF | TGCAGTGCTTCCGACAGGGGGCTCTACGAGCAGTACTTC
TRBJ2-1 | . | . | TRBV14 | CASSQWGLYNEQFF | TGTGCCAGCAGCCAATGGGGACTCTACAATGAGCAGTTCTTC
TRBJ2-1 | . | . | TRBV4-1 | CASSQVTSNEQFF | TGCGCCAGCAGCCAAGTCACTAGCAATGAGCAGTTCTTC
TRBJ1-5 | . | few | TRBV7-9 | CASSLDSSNQPQHF | TGTGCCAGCAGCTTGGACAGCAGCAATCAGCCCCAGCATTTT
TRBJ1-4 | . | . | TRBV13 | CASTFGTSEKLFF | TGTGCCAGCACCTTCGGGACATCTGAAAAACTGTTTTTT
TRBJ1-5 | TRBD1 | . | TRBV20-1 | CSAPSHRGSNQPQHF | TGCAGTGCTCCCAGCCACAGGGGGAGCAATCAGCCCCAGCATTTT
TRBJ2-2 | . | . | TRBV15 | CATHSRGGGTGELFF | TGTGCCACCCATAGCCGGGGTGGGGGCACCGGGGAGCTGTTTTTT
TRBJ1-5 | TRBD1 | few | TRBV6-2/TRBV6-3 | CASKQGAGSNQPQHF | TGTGCCAGCAAGCAGGGGGCTGGTAGCAATCAGCCCCAGCATTTT
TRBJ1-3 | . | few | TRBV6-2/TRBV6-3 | CASGSYIHSGNTIYF | TGTGCCAGCGGCTCATATATTCATTCTGGAAACACCATATATTTT
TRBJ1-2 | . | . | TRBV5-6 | CASSSDSNYGYTF | TGTGCCAGCAGCTCGGACAGTAACTATGGCTACACCTTC
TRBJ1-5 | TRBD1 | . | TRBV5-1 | CASSLTGVGQPQHF | TGCGCCAGCAGCTTAACAGGGGTCGGTCAGCCCCAGCATTTT
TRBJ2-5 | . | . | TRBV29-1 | CSVGPGLETQYF | TGCAGCGTTGGTCCGGGTTTGGAGACCCAGTACTTC
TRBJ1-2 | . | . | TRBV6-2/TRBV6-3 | CASRPRGREYNYGYTF | TGTGCCAGCAGACCCAGGGGACGGGAATATAACTATGGCTACACCTTC
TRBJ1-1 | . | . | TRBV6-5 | CASRGVAEAFF | TGTGCCAGCAGGGGGGTCGCTGAAGCTTTCTTT
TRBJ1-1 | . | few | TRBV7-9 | CASTYWRQGKTEAFF | TGTGCCAGCACCTATTGGCGGCAGGGGAAGACTGAAGCTTTCTTT
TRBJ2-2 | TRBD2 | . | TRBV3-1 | CASSYWTSAKNTGELFF | TGTGCCAGCAGCTACTGGACTAGCGCCAAGAACACCGGGGAGCTGTTTTTT
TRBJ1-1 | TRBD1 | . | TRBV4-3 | CASSPHRGSTEAFF | TGCGCCAGCAGCCCCCACAGGGGATCCACTGAAGCTTTCTTT
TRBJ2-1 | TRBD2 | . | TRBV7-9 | CASGRTSGYYNEQFF | TGTGCCAGCGGACGGACTAGCGGATACTACAATGAGCAGTTCTTC
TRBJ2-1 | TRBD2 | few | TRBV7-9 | CASSLRTSGRTYNEQFF | TGTGCCAGCAGCTTGCGGACTAGCGGGAGGACATACAATGAGCAGTTCTTC
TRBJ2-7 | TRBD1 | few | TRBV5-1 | CASSLSGDRVGEQYF | TGCGCCAGCAGCTTGTCCGGGGACAGGGTTGGAGAGCAGTACTTC
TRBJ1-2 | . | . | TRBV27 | CASSFLGDDYGYTF | TGTGCCAGCAGTTTTTTGGGGGATGACTATGGCTACACCTTC